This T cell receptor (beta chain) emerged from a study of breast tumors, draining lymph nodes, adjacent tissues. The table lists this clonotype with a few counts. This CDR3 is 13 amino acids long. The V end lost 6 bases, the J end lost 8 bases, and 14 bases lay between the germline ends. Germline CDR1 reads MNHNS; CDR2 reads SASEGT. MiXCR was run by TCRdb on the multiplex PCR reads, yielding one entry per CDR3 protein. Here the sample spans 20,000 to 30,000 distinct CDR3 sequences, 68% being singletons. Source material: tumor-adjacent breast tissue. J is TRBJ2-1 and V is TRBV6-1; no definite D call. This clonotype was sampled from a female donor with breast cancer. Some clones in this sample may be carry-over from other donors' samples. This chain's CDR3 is CASRTELRDEQFF. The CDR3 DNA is TGTGCCAGCAGAACAGAGCTCCGCGATGAGCAGTTCTTC.